This T cell receptor beta chain came from a study of blood T cell repertoires in COVID-19. Measured with immunoSEQ multiplex PCR; TCRdb has only the in-frame clones, and not every one. The sample lists approximately 300,000 clones; 70% to 90% were seen once. V lost 8 bases, J lost 2 bases, and 7 bases stayed unmatched. Germline V gene data show CDR1 as SGHAT and CDR2 as FQNNGV. The CDR3 extends over 14 amino acids. Sequencing was done on a sample of PBMCs or T cells enriched from blood (not recorded which). V is TRBV11-2 and J is TRBJ1-1; 8 nucleotides align to TRBD1. The TCR sequence derives from a woman aged 25 to 39 who had recovered from COVID-19. The DNA of the CDR3 is TGTGCCAGCCGATGGACAGGGATCAACACTGAAGCTTTCTTT. This translates into CASRWTGINTEAFF.